A single sample gave rise to the 27 T cell receptor beta chains below, sequenced in a study of shared clonotypes between healthy human individuals. TCRdb's copy holds only in-frame clones and misses some; the assay was immunoSEQ multiplex PCR. The table has some 1.1 million clones, around 77% seen once. Sequenced material: memory CD4+ T cells from PBMCs. As for subset: CD45RA-negative fraction. These receptors originate from a man between 18 and 35 years old in good health. Some clones in this sample may be carry-over from other donors' samples.

The V call is TRBV28, the J call TRBJ2-3; D call uncertain. This CDR3 spans 15 amino acids. Trimming took off 5 bases at V and 2 bases at J, with 14 bases between the two ends. The V gene's germline CDR1 is MDHEN and CDR2 SYDVKM. CDR3 DNA: TGTGCCAGCAGTCGGGCTTCAGCCCCCACAGATACGCAGTATTTT. Residues: CASSRASAPTDTQYF.

This sequence joins TRBV7-2 and TRBJ2-2; no firm D call. The CDR3 is made up of 16 amino acids. Per the germline V gene, CDR1 is SGHTA and CDR2 is FQGNSA. V was clipped by 0 bases and J by 0 bases, with 8 bases between them. The CDR3 loop reads CASSLAVSANTGELFF. Written as DNA, the CDR3 is TGTGCCAGCAGCTTAGCGGTCAGCGCGAACACCGGGGAGCTGTTTTTT.

The V and J genes are TRBV5-1 and TRBJ1-2; no clear D. V was clipped by 2 bases and J by 1 base, with 12 bases between them. This CDR3 has 15 amino acids. Germline V lookup: CDR1 SGHRS, CDR2 YFSETQ. In DNA, the CDR3 is TGCGCCAGCAGCTTCGGAGGCGGGCTTAACTATGGCTACACCTTC. Translation: CASSFGGGLNYGYTF.

This clone was observed once. This chain uses TRBV4-2 with TRBJ2-1; no reliable D call. V was pared by 3 bases and J by 2 bases, with 8 bases between. Germline lookup yields CDR1 LGHNA and CDR2 YNFKEQ. The CDR3 covers 14 residues. Written as DNA, the CDR3 is TGTGCCAGCAGCCAGGCTCGAACCTACAATGAGCAGTTCTTC. It encodes CASSQARTYNEQFF.

The CDR3 sequence: CASSLVRGQGREKLFF. The CDR3 DNA reads as TGTGCCAGCAGCTTAGTAAGGGGACAGGGGCGAGAAAAACTGTTTTTT. The rearrangement links TRBV11-2 to TRBJ1-4; 10 nucleotides agree with TRBD1. Germline V lookup: CDR1 SGHAT, CDR2 FQNNGV. V lost 1 base and J lost 8; bases outside the gene matches: 7. The CDR3 extends over 16 amino acids.

The rearrangement uses TRBV5-1 and TRBJ1-3; 7 bases match TRBD1. CDR3 size: 14 residues. Germline V gene sequence: CDR1 SGHRS, CDR2 YFSETQ. V shed 4 bases and J 4 bases; nucleotides not matched to a gene: 5. The CDR3 loop is CASSPGQPGNTIYF. DNA for the CDR3: TGCGCCAGCAGCCCGGGACAGCCGGGAAACACCATATATTTT.

About this clone itself: One junction end does not reproduce the germline sequence, and a read error may be involved. This chain links TRBV7-2 with TRBJ2-2; 11 bases are shared with TRBD1. This CDR3 region has 16 residues. Germline CDR1 SGHTA, CDR2 FQGNSA. The CDR3, as DNA: TGTGCCAGCAGCCAGCGGACAGGGGGCGTCACCGGGGAGCTGCTTTTT. Protein product: CASSQRTGGVTGELLF. Supplemented by reference TRBV7-2 and TRBJ2-2, the full variable domain reads GAGVSQSPSNKVTEKGKDVELRCDPISGHTALYWYRQSLGQGLEFLIYFQGNSAPDKSGLPSDRFSAERTGGSVSTLTIQRTQQEDSAVYLCASSQRTGGVTGELLFGEGSRLTVL.

The rearrangement joins TRBV18 to TRBJ2-5; D remains unclear. Germline lookup yields CDR1 KGHSH and CDR2 LQKENI. There are 14 residues in the CDR3. The V gene lost 3 bases and the J gene lost 0 bases, with 8 bases spanning the gap. The CDR3 sequence: CASSPRAHQETQYF. The CDR3 nucleotides read TGTGCCAGCTCACCCCGTGCCCACCAAGAGACCCAGTACTTC.

The rearrangement joins TRBV6-1 to TRBJ2-1, with TRBD1 matching over 8 bases. Germline V gene sequence: CDR1 MNHNS, CDR2 SASEGT. The CDR3 contains 16 residues. V was clipped by 3 bases and J by 6 bases; unmatched bases: 10. In nucleotides, the CDR3 is TGTGCCAGCAGTGAGCGTCCGGGACAGGTCGGCAATGAGCAGTTCTTC. Amino acids: CASSERPGQVGNEQFF.

The chain is built from TRBV7-3 and TRBJ2-2; 8 bases line up with TRBD2. CDR1 and CDR2 from the germline V gene are SGHTA and FQGTGA. The junction had 1 base not matched to a gene; V was cut back by 0 bases and J by 1 base. This CDR3 is built from 16 residues. The CDR3 DNA reads TGTGCCAGCAGCTTAACCCTAGCGGGGAACACCGGGGAGCTGTTTTTT. This translates into CASSLTLAGNTGELFF. The whole variable domain, filled in from reference TRBV7-3 and TRBJ2-2, reads GAGVSQTPSNKVTEKGKYVELRCDPISGHTALYWYRQSLGQGPEFLIYFQGTGAADDSGLPNDRFFAVRPEGSVSTLKIQRTERGDSAVYLCASSLTLAGNTGELFFGEGSRLTVL.

The CDR3 sequence: CASIGGGESEAFF. The CDR3 DNA is TGTGCCAGCATCGGGGGCGGGGAGTCAGAAGCTTTCTTT. V usage is TRBV28 and J usage is TRBJ1-1; a possible D gene is TRBD1 (6 bases). V lost 7 bases and J 8 bases, leaving 17 bases between the germline ends. Germline-derived CDR1 and CDR2 are MDHEN and SYDVKM. The CDR3 totals 13 residues.

The J gene is TRBJ1-3, the V gene TRBV6-5, with D possibly being TRBD1 (5 bases). Germline CDR1 MNHEY, CDR2 SVGAGI. Trimming removed 8 bases from V and 0 bases from J, with 11 bases in between. This CDR3 is built from 14 residues. The CDR3 loop is CASGGGISGNTIYF. The CDR3 coding sequence is TGTGCCAGCGGTGGGGGAATCTCTGGAAACACCATATATTTT.

The chain couples TRBV5-1 to TRBJ1-1, with D perhaps TRBD1 (6 bases). V was pared by 4 bases and J by 4 bases, with 14 bases between. The CDR3 loop spans 14 amino acids. Germline V CDR1 and CDR2: SGHRS, YFSETQ. The CDR3 DNA follows: TGCGCCAGCAGCCCACAGACAGGCGGCACTGAAGCTTTCTTT. Its protein is CASSPQTGGTEAFF.

The chain employs TRBV4-1 and TRBJ2-7; D gene unclear. CDR3 length: 15 residues. V lost 0 bases to trimming and J lost 0 bases, with 9 bases between them. The V gene's germline CDR1 is MGHRA and CDR2 YSYEKL. The CDR3 spells CASSQDPVYSYEQYF. CDR3 bases: TGCGCCAGCAGCCAAGATCCAGTTTACTCCTACGAGCAGTACTTC.

This clone was picked up a small number of times. The chain employs TRBV5-1 and TRBJ2-7, with D perhaps matching TRBD1 (5 bases). Looked up from germline, CDR1 is SGHRS and CDR2 is YFSETQ. The CDR3 consists of 13 residues. The V end was cut by 4 bases, the J end by 3 bases, with 11 bases between. CDR3 loop: CASSPDKNYEQYF. CDR3 sequence (DNA): TGCGCCAGCAGCCCGGACAAAAACTACGAGCAGTACTTC.

This clone showed up just a few times. Just one base apart from a much larger clone, this may be a read error. J is TRBJ1-2 and V is TRBV28; no firm D call. The germline V gene encodes CDR1 MDHEN and CDR2 SYDVKM. The length of the CDR3 is 14 residues. CDR3 sequence: CASSSSPLNYGYIF. The CDR3 coding sequence is TGTGCCAGCAGTTCTTCCCCTCTTAACTATGGCTACATCTTC.

This chain links TRBV7-6 with TRBJ2-5; D may match TRBD1 or TRBD2 (5 bases each). Deletions cut 5 bases from V and 1 base from J, with 14 bases between. The CDR3 extends over 15 amino acids. Germline V lookup: CDR1 SGHVS, CDR2 FNYEAQ. The CDR3 DNA reads TGTGCCAGCAGCCGGACTTCAGGGTTCCAAGAGACCCAGTACTTC. Amino acid sequence: CASSRTSGFQETQYF.

The CDR3 reads CSARGGSLSTF. DNA of the CDR3: TGCAGTGCTAGAGGAGGGTCTCTTAGTACCTTC. This chain uses TRBV20-1 with TRBJ1-2; D not certain. V was pared by 1 base and J by 14 bases, with 14 bases between. This CDR3 spans 11 amino acids. The germline V gene encodes CDR1 DFQATT and CDR2 SNEGSKA (reference sequence).

As for this clone: The same CDR3 also results from other DNA sequences found in this sample. This sequence joins TRBV6-5 and TRBJ2-7; 7 nucleotides agree with TRBD1. Looked up from germline, CDR1 is MNHEY and CDR2 is SVGAGI. The V gene end was trimmed by 8 bases and the J gene end by 0 bases; junction bases not matched to a gene: 1. The CDR3 totals 12 residues. As DNA, the CDR3 is TGTGCCAGCCGGGACAGCTCCTACGAGCAGTACTTC. Translating gives CASRDSSYEQYF.

The V and J genes are TRBV6-5 and TRBJ1-2; D is undetermined. V dropped 2 bases and J dropped 1 base, with 5 bases sitting between them. Per the germline V gene, CDR1 is MNHEY and CDR2 is SVGAGI. CDR3 length: 13 residues. In DNA, the CDR3 is TGTGCCAGCAGTTACGGAATTAACTATGGCTACACCTTC. Translating gives CASSYGINYGYTF.

This clone was recorded at least ten times. The gene calls are TRBV29-1 and TRBJ1-1; D unclear. The CDR3 is made up of 11 amino acids. The ends were cut back, 6 bases at V and 3 bases at J, with 8 bases in the middle. In germline, CDR1 is SQVTM, CDR2 ANQGSEA. The CDR3 DNA reads TGCAGCGTGGGAGGCGACACTGAAGCTTTCTTT. It codes for CSVGGDTEAFF. Looking up the rest from reference TRBV29-1 and TRBJ1-1 gives the full variable domain: SAVISQKPSRDICQRGTSLTIQCQVDSQVTMMFWYRQQPGQSLTLIATANQGSEATYESGFVIDKFPISRPNLTFSTLTVSNMSPEDSSIYLCSVGGDTEAFFGQGTRLTVV.

J is TRBJ2-2 and V is TRBV7-9, with D possibly matching TRBD1 (6 bases). CDR1 and CDR2 from the germline V gene are SEHNR and FQNEAQ (reference sequence). This CDR3 is 15 amino acids long. V lost 5 bases and J lost 2, with 12 bases in between. In DNA form, the CDR3 reads TGTGCCAGCAGCGTCGGGGACACAAACACCGGGGAGCTGTTTTTT. Translating it yields CASSVGDTNTGELFF.

The V gene is TRBV5-1, the J gene TRBJ2-7, with D tentatively TRBD1 (5 bases). Trimming left V 4 bases short and J 0 bases short, with 17 bases between. CDR1 is SGHRS, CDR2 YFSETQ, per germline. The CDR3 sequence is 16 residues long. In nucleotides, the CDR3 is TGCGCCAGCAGCCGTTTAAACAGGTTCGGCTCCTACGAGCAGTACTTC. Amino acids: CASSRLNRFGSYEQYF. Drawing the rest from reference TRBV5-1 and TRBJ2-7, the complete variable domain is KAGVTQTPRYLIKTRGQQVTLSCSPISGHRSVSWYQQTPGQGLQFLFEYFSETQRNKGNFPGRFSGRQFSNSRSEMNVSTLELGDSALYLCASSRLNRFGSYEQYFGPGTRLTVT.

In DNA, the CDR3 is TGTGCCAGCTCACCTTTTTCTAGCGGGAGTGACACCGGGGAGCTGTTTTTT. As protein: CASSPFSSGSDTGELFF. The chain employs TRBV18 and TRBJ2-2, with 10 bases fitting TRBD2. The CDR3 sequence is 17 residues long. After removal of 3 bases from V and 3 bases from J, the junction contained 7 bases not matched to a gene. Germline CDR1 is KGHSH and CDR2 is LQKENI.

A few counts support this clone. This sequence joins TRBV5-1 and TRBJ2-5; D possibly corresponds to TRBD2 (5 bases). Germline CDR1 and CDR2: SGHRS and YFSETQ. The CDR3 extends over 14 amino acids. Trimming removed 4 bases from V and 4 bases from J, with 14 bases in between. The CDR3 is CASSPTSPRETQYF. CDR3 coding DNA: TGCGCCAGCAGCCCAACTAGTCCAAGAGAGACCCAGTACTTC.

This clone was recorded a few times. The CDR3 DNA reads TGTGCCAGTAGTACAATGACAGGGGAGGAGCAGCCCCAGCATTTT. This sequence encodes CASSTMTGEEQPQHF. The chain has TRBV19 and TRBJ1-5, with 8 bases lining up with TRBD1. The CDR3 is made up of 15 amino acids. CDR1 and CDR2 from the germline V gene are LNHDA and SQIVND (reference sequence). V lost 4 bases to trimming and J lost 7 bases; unmatched junction nucleotides: 9. The entire variable domain, with the rest obtained from reference TRBV19 and TRBJ1-5, is as follows: DGGITQSPKYLFRKEGQNVTLSCEQNLNHDAMYWYRQDPGQGLRLIYYSQIVNDFQKGDIAEGYSVSREKKESFPLTVTSAQKNPTAFYLCASSTMTGEEQPQHFGDGTRLSIL.

This clone was seen once. CDR3 sequence (DNA): TGTGCCTGGAGTGTCTTGTATTTACAGGAAAATAATGAAAAACTGTTTTTT. Translated, it gives CAWSVLYLQENNEKLFF. This sequence joins TRBV30 and TRBJ1-4, with a possible D match to TRBD1 (5 bases). The CDR3 spans 17 residues. CDR1 is GTSNPN, CDR2 SVGIG, per germline (reference sequence). V dropped 0 bases and J dropped 4 bases, with 18 bases sitting between them. The full variable domain, with the rest looked up from reference TRBV30 and TRBJ1-4, is SQTIHQWPATLVQPVGSPLSLECTVEGTSNPNLYWYRQAAGRGLQLLFYSVGIGQISSEVPQNLSASRPQDRQFILSSKKLLLSDSGFYLCAWSVLYLQENNEKLFFGSGTQLSVL.